This TCR beta chain comes out of a study of T cell responses to AZD1222 COVID-19 vaccine. Study overall: Second-dose intervals near 4 or 12 weeks were combined. The study, taken as a whole, reports: Donors were chiefly white British, with a greater number of females, and clonal diversity was perhaps underestimated.

Clones were read by immunoSEQ multiplex PCR, and TCRdb kept only the in-frame ones, dropping some. The sample lists fewer than 130,000 clones, 85% to 95% seen once, with 7.8% in the top ten. The CDR3 has 11 residues. The germline V and J ends were trimmed by 7 bases and 1 base, with 7 bases remaining between them. The germline V gene encodes CDR1 SQVTM and CDR2 ANQGSEA. In regard to this clone: What it recognizes is unknown.

The origin of this receptor is an adult in good health. The chain links TRBV29-1 to TRBJ1-2, with D hard to call. Specimen: peripheral blood, collected on day 0 of AZD1222 vaccination. The chain's CDR3 is CSALHNYGYTF. In DNA, the CDR3 is TGCAGCGCACTACATAACTATGGCTACACCTTC. The full variable domain, its missing parts supplied by reference TRBV29-1 and TRBJ1-2, is SAVISQKPSRDICQRGTSLTIQCQVDSQVTMMFWYRQQPGQSLTLIATANQGSEATYESGFVIDKFPISRPNLTFSTLTVSNMSPEDSSIYLCSALHNYGYTFGSGTRLTVV.